This TCR beta chain comes out of a study of blood T cell repertoires in COVID-19. Study-level background: COVID-19 samples from acute and convalescent phases originated in the United States, Italy and Spain. Sources were T cells, B-cell-depleted T cells, or PBMCs; the material itself was cDNA or gDNA.

As originally analysed: Estimation of nucleated cell counts was performed using reference gene primer amplification. TCRdb's table, derived via immunoSEQ multiplex PCR, lists solely in-frame clones and lacks some. From that table come the V and J calls and clone size; the DNA was used to work out D and trimming. The sample has 150,000 to 200,000 clones; 87% are singletons. With V trimmed by 4 bases and J by 2 bases, 1 base remained unmatched. Germline-derived CDR1 and CDR2 are SGHRS and YFSETQ. The CDR3 is made up of 13 amino acids. V and J are TRBV5-1 and TRBJ2-3; TRBD2 aligns across 7 bases. The source material was peripheral blood. The receptor was isolated from a man between 60 and 75 years old with active or convalescent COVID-19. Here the CDR3 reads CASSAGVTDTQYF. Written as DNA, the CDR3 is TGCGCCAGCAGCGCGGGAGTCACAGATACGCAGTATTTT.